One sample yielded the 5 T cell receptor beta chains listed below, sequenced in a study of early T cells in non-severe SARS-CoV-2 infection. MiXCR was run by TCRdb on the 5' RACE reads, yielding one entry per CDR3 protein. The table shows about 76,000 distinct CDR3 sequences, with about 11% occurring only once. The specimen was whole blood. Every receptor here comes from an adult who was a healthcare worker with PCR-confirmed SARS-CoV-2 infection or an uninfected control (not recorded which).

This clonotype has more than one count but fewer than ten. This chain connects TRBV7-2 to TRBJ2-1; 7 positions match TRBD1. Germline trimming cut 7 bases from V and 7 bases from J; bases unmatched to any gene: 7. This CDR3 is 13 amino acids long. The germline CDR1 and CDR2 sequences are SGHTA and FQGNSA. The CDR3 reads CASTKGGLNEQFF. The DNA for the CDR3 is TGTGCCAGCACAAAAGGGGGCCTTAATGAGCAGTTCTTC.

The chain couples TRBV12-5 to TRBJ1-2, with D perhaps TRBD1 (5 bases). Germline V gives CDR1 LGHNT, CDR2 FRNRAP. Trimming pared 7 bases from V and 2 bases from J, leaving 11 bases between. The CDR3 sequence is 13 residues long. The CDR3 DNA sequence: TGTGCTAGTGCCAGGGATATCAACTATGGCTACACCTTC. It translates to CASARDINYGYTF.

This clonotype was seen a handful of times. The gene calls are TRBV29-1 and TRBJ1-2; perhaps TRBD1 as D (5 bases). Germline V gives CDR1 SQVTM, CDR2 ANQGSEA. The CDR3 is made up of 13 amino acids. V was cut by 6 bases and J by 2 bases, with 13 bases left in between. The CDR3 sequence is CSVRRRDNYGYTF. The CDR3, as DNA: TGCAGCGTGCGCCGACGGGACAACTATGGCTACACCTTC.

This clonotype was counted only a few times. The chain combines TRBV13 with TRBJ2-5; no reliable D call. Between the trimmed V and J ends, which lost 5 bases and 5 bases, there was a span of 9 bases. CDR1 PRHDT and CDR2 FYEKMQ come from the germline V gene (reference sequence). The CDR3 runs 12 residues. CDR3 residues: CASSRGRETQYF. The CDR3 DNA is TGTGCCAGCAGCCGCGGTCGGGAGACCCAGTACTTC. Filled out from reference TRBV13 and TRBJ2-5, the complete variable domain reads AAGVIQSPRHLIKEKRETATLKCYPIPRHDTVYWYQQGPGQDPQFLISFYEKMQSDKGSIPDRFSAQQFSDYHSELNMSSLELGDSALYFCASSRGRETQYFGPGTRLLVL.

The sample holds many counts of this clonotype. This rearrangement joins TRBV2 to TRBJ1-1; tentative D call: TRBD1 (5 bases). CDR1 is SNHLY, CDR2 FYNNEI, per germline. The CDR3 spans 14 residues. V lost 3 bases and J lost 4, with 12 bases in between. DNA of the CDR3: TGTGCCAGCAGTGAGGCGGCGAGGGGCACTGAAGCTTTCTTT. It codes for CASSEAARGTEAFF.